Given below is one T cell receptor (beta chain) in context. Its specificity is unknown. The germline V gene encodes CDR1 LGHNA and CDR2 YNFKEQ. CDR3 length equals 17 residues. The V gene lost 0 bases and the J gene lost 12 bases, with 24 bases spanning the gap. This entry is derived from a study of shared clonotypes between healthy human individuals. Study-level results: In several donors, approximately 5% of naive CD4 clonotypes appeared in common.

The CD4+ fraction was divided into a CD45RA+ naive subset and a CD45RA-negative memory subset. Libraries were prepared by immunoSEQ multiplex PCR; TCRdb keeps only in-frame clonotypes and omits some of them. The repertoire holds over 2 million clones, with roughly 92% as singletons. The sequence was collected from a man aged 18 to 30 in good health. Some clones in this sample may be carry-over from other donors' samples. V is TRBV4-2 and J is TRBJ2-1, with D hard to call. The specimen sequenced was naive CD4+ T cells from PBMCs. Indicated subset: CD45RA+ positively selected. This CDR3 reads CASSQDGQRVAPRAQFF. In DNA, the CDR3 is TGTGCCAGCAGCCAAGACGGCCAGCGCGTGGCGCCCCGAGCGCAGTTCTTC.